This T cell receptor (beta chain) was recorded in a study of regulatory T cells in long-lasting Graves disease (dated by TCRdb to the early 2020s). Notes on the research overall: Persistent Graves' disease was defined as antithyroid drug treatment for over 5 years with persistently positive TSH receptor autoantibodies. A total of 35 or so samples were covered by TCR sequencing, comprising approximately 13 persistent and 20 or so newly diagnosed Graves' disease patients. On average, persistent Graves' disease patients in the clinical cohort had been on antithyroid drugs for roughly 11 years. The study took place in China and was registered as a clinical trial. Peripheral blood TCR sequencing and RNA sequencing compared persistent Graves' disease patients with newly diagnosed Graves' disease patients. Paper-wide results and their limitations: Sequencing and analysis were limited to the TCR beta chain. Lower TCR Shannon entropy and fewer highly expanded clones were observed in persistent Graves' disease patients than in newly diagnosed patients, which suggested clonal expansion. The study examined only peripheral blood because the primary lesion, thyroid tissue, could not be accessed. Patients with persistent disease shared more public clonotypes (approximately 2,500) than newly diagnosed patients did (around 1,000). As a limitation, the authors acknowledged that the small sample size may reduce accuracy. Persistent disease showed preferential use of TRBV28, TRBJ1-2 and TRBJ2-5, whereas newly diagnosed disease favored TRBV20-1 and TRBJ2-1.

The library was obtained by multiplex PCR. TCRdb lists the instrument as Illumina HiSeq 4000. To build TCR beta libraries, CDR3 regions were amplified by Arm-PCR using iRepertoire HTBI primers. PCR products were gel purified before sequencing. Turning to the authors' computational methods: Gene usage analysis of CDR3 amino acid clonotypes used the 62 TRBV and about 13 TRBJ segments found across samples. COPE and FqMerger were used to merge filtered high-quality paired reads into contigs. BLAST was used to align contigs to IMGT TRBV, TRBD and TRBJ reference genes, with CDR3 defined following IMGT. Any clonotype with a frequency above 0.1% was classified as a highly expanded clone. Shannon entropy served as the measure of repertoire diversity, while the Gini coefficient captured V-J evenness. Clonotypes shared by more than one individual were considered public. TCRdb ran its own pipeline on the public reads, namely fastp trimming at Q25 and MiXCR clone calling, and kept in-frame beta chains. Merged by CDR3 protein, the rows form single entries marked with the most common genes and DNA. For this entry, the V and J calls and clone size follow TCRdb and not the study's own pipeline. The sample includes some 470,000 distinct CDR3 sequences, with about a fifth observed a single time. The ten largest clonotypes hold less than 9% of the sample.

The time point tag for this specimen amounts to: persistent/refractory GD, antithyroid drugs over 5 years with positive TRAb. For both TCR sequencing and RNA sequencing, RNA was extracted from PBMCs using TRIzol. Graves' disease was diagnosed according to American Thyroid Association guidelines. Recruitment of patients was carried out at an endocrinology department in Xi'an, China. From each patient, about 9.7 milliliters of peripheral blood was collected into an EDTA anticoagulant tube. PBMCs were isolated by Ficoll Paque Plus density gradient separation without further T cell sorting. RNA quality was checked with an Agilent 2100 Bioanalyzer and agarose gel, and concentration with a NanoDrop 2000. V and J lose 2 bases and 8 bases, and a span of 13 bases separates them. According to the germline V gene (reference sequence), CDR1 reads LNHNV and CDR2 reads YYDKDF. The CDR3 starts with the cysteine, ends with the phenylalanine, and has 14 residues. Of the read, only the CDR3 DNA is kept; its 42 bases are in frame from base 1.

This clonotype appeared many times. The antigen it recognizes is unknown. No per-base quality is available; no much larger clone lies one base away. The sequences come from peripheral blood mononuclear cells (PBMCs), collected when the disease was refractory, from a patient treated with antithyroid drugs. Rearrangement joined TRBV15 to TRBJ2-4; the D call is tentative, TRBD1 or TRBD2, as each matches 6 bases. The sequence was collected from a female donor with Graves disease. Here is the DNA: TGTGCCACCAGCAGACAGGGGTTAGCGGACATTCAGTACTTC. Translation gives CATSRQGLADIQYF. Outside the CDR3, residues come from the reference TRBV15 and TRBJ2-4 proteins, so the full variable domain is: DAMVIQNPRYQVTQFGKPVTLSCSQTLNHNVMYWYQQKSSQAPKLLFHYYDKDFNNEADTPDNFQSRRPNTSFCFLDIRSPGLGDTAMYLCATSRQGLADIQYFGAGTRLSVL.